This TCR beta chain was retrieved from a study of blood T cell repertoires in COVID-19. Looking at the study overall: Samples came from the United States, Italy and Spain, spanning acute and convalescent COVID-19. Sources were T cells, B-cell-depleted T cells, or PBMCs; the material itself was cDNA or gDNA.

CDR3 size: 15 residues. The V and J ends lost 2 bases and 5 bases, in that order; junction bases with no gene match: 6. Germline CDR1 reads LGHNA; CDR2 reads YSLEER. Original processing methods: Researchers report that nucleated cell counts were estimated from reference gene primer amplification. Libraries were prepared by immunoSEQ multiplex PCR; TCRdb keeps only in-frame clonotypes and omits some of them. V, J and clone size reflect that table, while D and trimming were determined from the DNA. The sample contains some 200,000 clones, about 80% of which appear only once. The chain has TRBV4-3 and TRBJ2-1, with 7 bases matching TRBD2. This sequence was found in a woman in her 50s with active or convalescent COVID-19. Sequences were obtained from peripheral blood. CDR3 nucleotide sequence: TGCGCCAGCAGCCAACTTATCACTAGCGACAATGAGCAGTTCTTC. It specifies CASSQLITSDNEQFF.